These 30 T cell receptor beta chains came from one sample sequenced in a study of cytomegalovirus exposure and HLA in healthy donors. Sequencing was performed with immunoSEQ multiplex PCR; in TCRdb, only in-frame clones are kept and a portion is missing. The sample includes approximately 180,000 clones, more than 70% seen only once; the top ten take more than 1.4%. The sequencing input was PBMCs. These receptors came from a woman under 30 in good health and CMV-seronegative.

With respect to this clone: The germline gene is not matched at one end of the junction; a read error may be the cause. The chain is built from TRBV18 and TRBJ1-2; no clear D. CDR1 is KGHSH and CDR2 is LQKENI in the germline V gene. The CDR3 has 13 residues. The CDR3 region is CASSPQTADGTDF. The CDR3 DNA sequence: TGTGCCAGCTCACCACAAACAGCCGACGGAACAGACTTC.

The J gene is TRBJ2-7, the V gene TRBV2, with 8 bases lining up with TRBD2. CDR1 and CDR2 from the germline V gene are SNHLY and FYNNEI. V shed 10 bases, J shed 5 bases, and the junction held 10 bases outside the gene matches. The CDR3 is 13 residues long. This chain's CDR3 is CATQNVLADEQYF. The CDR3 nucleotides are TGTGCCACTCAAAACGTACTAGCGGACGAGCAGTACTTC.

The table lists this clone with a count of one. The chain couples TRBV6-1 to TRBJ2-5; 9 bases match TRBD2. V dropped 1 base and J dropped 7; count of bases not matched to a gene: 10. The CDR3 is made up of 16 amino acids. Germline V lookup: CDR1 MNHNS, CDR2 SASEGT. The DNA of the CDR3 is TGTGCCAGCAGTGAAGGAGCGGGGGGATTTGTAGGGACCCAGTACTTC. Encoded protein: CASSEGAGGFVGTQYF.

The rearrangement uses TRBV9 and TRBJ2-1; 7 bases are shared with TRBD2. CDR3 length: 15 residues. Per the germline V gene, CDR1 is SGDLS and CDR2 is YYNGEE. Germline trimming cut 0 bases from V and 2 bases from J; bases unmatched to any gene: 2. DNA for the CDR3: TGTGCCAGCAGCGTAGATGGGACTACCTACAATGAGCAGTTCTTC. Translating it yields CASSVDGTTYNEQFF.

This rearrangement joins TRBV5-6 to TRBJ1-5; TRBD1 agrees at 7 bases. The CDR3 consists of 16 residues. V was clipped by 1 base and J by 5 bases; unmatched bases: 9. Germline V gene sequence: CDR1 SGHDT, CDR2 YYEEEE. CDR3 residues: CASSLTTGRPYQPQHF. The DNA of the CDR3 is TGTGCCAGCAGCTTGACGACAGGGAGGCCCTATCAGCCCCAGCATTTT.

V and J are TRBV5-1 and TRBJ2-7, with 12 bases matching TRBD1. The J segment lost 1 base and the V segment lost 2 bases, leaving 13 bases of the junction unmatched. CDR1 SGHRS and CDR2 YFSETQ come from the germline V gene. The CDR3 has 19 residues. Here the CDR3 DNA reads TGCGCCAGCAGCTTCAACCCGGGACAGGGGGCTCTTTGGTCCTACGAGCAGTACTTC. Translation gives CASSFNPGQGALWSYEQYF.

V gene TRBV29-1 combines with J gene TRBJ2-1; 15 bases are shared with TRBD2. The CDR3 totals 15 residues. V lost 6 bases, J lost 8 bases, and 8 bases stayed unmatched. In germline, CDR1 is SQVTM, CDR2 ANQGSEA. The CDR3 sequence: CSVRLRTSGGDEQFF. In DNA, the CDR3 is TGCAGCGTACGACTTAGGACTAGCGGGGGGGATGAGCAGTTCTTC.

This clone appeared once. This chain connects TRBV4-1 to TRBJ2-2; 7 bases line up with TRBD2. Germline V gene lookup returns CDR1 MGHRA and CDR2 YSYEKL. V shed 2 bases, J shed 1 base, and the junction held 7 bases outside the gene matches. This CDR3 has 17 amino acids. CDR3 sequence (DNA): TGCGCCAGCAGCCAACAGGGCAAGCGGGAGAACACCGGGGAGCTGTTTTTT. This gives the protein CASSQQGKRENTGELFF.

This chain uses TRBV28 with TRBJ2-7; D remains ambiguous. CDR1 and CDR2 from the germline V gene are MDHEN and SYDVKM. The CDR3 sequence is 13 residues long. V was clipped by 3 bases and J by 4 bases, with 10 bases between them. CDR3 in amino acids: CASSFVPGYEQYF. CDR3 nucleotides: TGTGCCAGCAGTTTCGTCCCCGGGTACGAGCAGTACTTC.

J is TRBJ1-3 and V is TRBV29-1; a possible D gene is TRBD1 (5 bases). Germline CDR1 SQVTM, CDR2 ANQGSEA. Trimming cost V 2 bases and J 0 bases, with 11 bases left between them. The length of the CDR3 is 15 residues. The CDR3 sequence is CSVERGGSSGNTIYF. CDR3 nucleotide sequence: TGCAGCGTTGAAAGGGGCGGGAGCTCTGGAAACACCATATATTTT.

The chain uses TRBV29-1 and TRBJ2-7, with 13 nucleotides matching TRBD2. V was pared by 5 bases and J by 5 bases, with 3 bases of the junction left unmatched. The CDR3 is 13 residues long. Per germline, CDR1 SQVTM and CDR2 ANQGSEA. CDR3 amino acids: CSVKGLAGNEQYF. CDR3 DNA sequence: TGCAGCGTTAAGGGACTAGCGGGAAACGAGCAGTACTTC.

This chain connects TRBV30 to TRBJ2-7; maybe TRBD1 (6 bases). CDR3 length: 14 residues. The germline V and J ends were trimmed by 0 bases and 7 bases, with 16 bases remaining between them. CDR1 is GTSNPN and CDR2 is SVGIG in the germline V gene (reference sequence). CDR3 nucleotide sequence: TGTGCCTGGAGTGTAGGCCTCTCTGACAGGGAGCAGTACTTC. Amino acids: CAWSVGLSDREQYF.

The chain recombines TRBV6-5 with TRBJ1-2; 8 bases are a match to TRBD1. Germline loops: CDR1 MNHEY, CDR2 SVGAGI. V lost 5 bases to trimming and J lost 3 bases; unmatched junction nucleotides: 5. The length of the CDR3 is 14 residues. The CDR3 DNA reads as TGTGCCAGCAGTCGGACAGGGAGGGACTATGGCTACACCTTC. Translating gives CASSRTGRDYGYTF.

The chain links TRBV2 to TRBJ1-1, with D possibly TRBD1 on 5 matching bases. The V gene lost 5 bases and the J gene lost 5 bases, with 18 bases spanning the gap. The CDR3 loop spans 15 amino acids. Germline V gives CDR1 SNHLY, CDR2 FYNNEI. CDR3 sequence: CASSPPGRGGTEAFF. In nucleotides, the CDR3 is TGTGCCAGCAGTCCCCCCGGACGGGGGGGAACTGAAGCTTTCTTT. The full variable domain, its missing parts supplied by reference TRBV2 and TRBJ1-1, is EPEVTQTPSHQVTQMGQEVILRCVPISNHLYFYWYRQILGQKVEFLVSFYNNEISEKSEIFDDQFSVERPDGSNFTLKIRSTKLEDSAMYFCASSPPGRGGTEAFFGQGTRLTVV.

The rearrangement joins TRBV2 to TRBJ2-1; 11 positions match TRBD2. This CDR3 has 15 residues. The trim removed 7 bases at V and 5 bases at J, leaving 7 bases unmatched. Germline CDR1 and CDR2: SNHLY and FYNNEI. The CDR3, as DNA: TGTGCCAGCACCCCGGTAGCGGGAGGGAACAATGAGCAGTTCTTC. Translation gives CASTPVAGGNNEQFF.

This clone appeared a few times. The chain joins TRBV28 to TRBJ2-1; TRBD2 might be the D (6 bases). The CDR3 runs 15 residues. The germline V and J ends were trimmed by 4 bases and 3 bases, with 13 bases remaining between them. CDR1 and CDR2 (germline): MDHEN, SYDVKM. The CDR3 region has the DNA TGTGCCAGCAGTTCCGGGGGAGGCAGCTACAATGAGCAGTTCTTC. It yields the protein CASSSGGGSYNEQFF.

The CDR3 loop is CASSLVSARGGAAETQYF. The CDR3 region has the DNA TGCGCCAGCAGCTTGGTGAGCGCTCGCGGGGGGGCAGCGGAGACCCAGTACTTC. V and J are TRBV5-1 and TRBJ2-5; 9 nucleotides match TRBD2. V lost 0 bases, J lost 5 bases, and 14 bases stayed unmatched. This CDR3 spans 18 amino acids. Germline CDR1 reads SGHRS; CDR2 reads YFSETQ. Using reference TRBV5-1 and TRBJ2-5 for the parts outside the CDR3, the full variable domain is KAGVTQTPRYLIKTRGQQVTLSCSPISGHRSVSWYQQTPGQGLQFLFEYFSETQRNKGNFPGRFSGRQFSNSRSEMNVSTLELGDSALYLCASSLVSARGGAAETQYFGPGTRLLVL.

In the case of this clone: The same CDR3 is also encoded by other DNA sequences in this sample. This chain links TRBV5-1 with TRBJ1-5, with D hard to call. This CDR3 comprises 15 residues. Germline values: CDR1 SGHRS, CDR2 YFSETQ. V was clipped by 3 bases and J by 0 bases, with 10 bases between them. CDR3 in amino acids: CASSSSGDSNQPQHF. Written as DNA, the CDR3 is TGCGCCAGCAGCTCCTCCGGGGATAGCAATCAGCCCCAGCATTTT.

Remarks on this clone: At the DNA level, this CDR3 is encoded by other sequences in the same sample as well. The CDR3 protein is CASSLGGNEQFF. The CDR3 DNA sequence: TGCGCCAGCAGCTTGGGAGGGAATGAGCAGTTCTTC. The rearrangement joins TRBV5-1 to TRBJ2-1; D is perhaps TRBD2 (5 bases). CDR3 size: 12 residues. Germline-derived CDR1 and CDR2 are SGHRS and YFSETQ. Trimming removed 0 bases at V and 7 bases at J, with 5 bases between.

The rearrangement joins TRBV7-9 to TRBJ2-7; D is undetermined. Germline lookup yields CDR1 SEHNR and CDR2 FQNEAQ (reference sequence). V was cut by 1 base and J by 0 bases, with 7 bases left in between. The CDR3 covers 14 residues. The CDR3: CASSLGQVSYEQYF. CDR3 sequence (DNA): TGTGCCAGCAGCTTAGGCCAGGTCTCCTACGAGCAGTACTTC.

This clone was detected only once. The rearrangement joins TRBV5-1 to TRBJ1-1, with D perhaps matching TRBD1 (5 bases). Per the germline V gene, CDR1 is SGHRS and CDR2 is YFSETQ. CDR3 length equals 14 residues. V lost 2 bases to trimming and J lost 1 base, with 9 bases between them. CDR3 protein: CASSFSTGNTEAFF. CDR3 coding DNA: TGCGCCAGCAGCTTCTCCACAGGGAACACTGAAGCTTTCTTT.

This chain connects TRBV7-6 to TRBJ1-2; the match to TRBD1 covers 7 bases. Per the germline V gene, CDR1 is SGHVS and CDR2 is FNYEAQ. Trimming removed 5 bases from V and 5 bases from J; junction bases left unmatched: 11. The CDR3 runs 15 residues. CDR3 DNA sequence: TGTGCCAGCAGCCTTTCCGGGACAGCGATATATGGCTACACCTTC. It encodes CASSLSGTAIYGYTF.

V and J are TRBV2 and TRBJ1-2; TRBD1 matches at 7 bases. The CDR3 is 15 residues long. The germline gives CDR1 SNHLY, CDR2 FYNNEI. V lost 3 bases, J lost 8 bases, and 12 bases stayed unmatched. In DNA, the CDR3 is TGTGCCAGCAGTGACGACAGGGTAGCTTTGCGCGGCTACACCTTC. As protein: CASSDDRVALRGYTF.

The V gene is TRBV27, the J gene TRBJ1-6; D is unclear. V lost 8 bases to trimming and J lost 6 bases, with 8 bases between them. This CDR3 region has 12 residues. The germline CDR1 and CDR2 sequences are MNHEY and SMNVEV (reference sequence). CDR3 residues: CASRWSNSPLHF. Written as DNA, the CDR3 is TGTGCCAGCCGCTGGAGTAATTCACCCCTCCACTTT.

The rearrangement links TRBV15 to TRBJ2-3; 8 bases match TRBD1. This CDR3 is built from 16 residues. The V segment lost 0 bases and the J segment 8 bases; nucleotides outside the gene matches: 10. Germline V lookup: CDR1 LNHNV, CDR2 YYDKDF (reference sequence). CDR3: CATSRDQGQGLSTQYF. CDR3 nucleotides: TGTGCCACCAGCAGAGATCAAGGACAGGGCCTTAGTACGCAGTATTTT.

The CDR3 nucleotides read TGTGCCAGCAGTAAGGGACTAGCGTGGGCTGGGGAGCTGTTTTTT. This encodes CASSKGLAWAGELFF. V is TRBV6-5 and J is TRBJ2-2; TRBD2 agrees at 10 bases. CDR1 and CDR2 from the germline V gene are MNHEY and SVGAGI. With V trimmed by 5 bases and J by 8 bases, 8 bases remained unmatched. This CDR3 spans 15 amino acids.

The CDR3 coding sequence is TGTGCCAGCAGTGAAAGTGGGACAGGCCGTTACAATGAGCAGTTCTTC. Protein sequence: CASSESGTGRYNEQFF. The rearrangement links TRBV6-1 to TRBJ2-1; 8 bases map to TRBD1. Germline V lookup: CDR1 MNHNS, CDR2 SASEGT. The CDR3 runs to 16 residues. After removal of 2 bases from V and 4 bases from J, the junction contained 7 bases not matched to a gene.

V gene TRBV10-2 combines with J gene TRBJ1-1; tentatively, D is TRBD1 (6 bases). Germline values: CDR1 WSHSY, CDR2 SAAADI. This CDR3 spans 15 amino acids. The V end lost 3 bases, the J end lost 0 bases, and 11 bases lay between the germline ends. The CDR3 sequence: CASSDFRGMNTEAFF. In DNA form, the CDR3 reads TGCGCCAGCAGTGATTTTAGGGGGATGAACACTGAAGCTTTCTTT.

This chain connects TRBV4-1 to TRBJ1-1; D possibly corresponds to TRBD1 (5 bases). The germline V gene encodes CDR1 MGHRA and CDR2 YSYEKL. The CDR3 consists of 14 residues. V was trimmed by 2 bases and J by 1 base, leaving 8 bases between them. This chain's CDR3 is CASSQTGQNTEAFF. In nucleotides, the CDR3 is TGCGCCAGCAGCCAAACCGGACAGAACACTGAAGCTTTCTTT.

CDR3 bases: TGTGCCAGCAGCAATGGGTTAGCCCACGAGCAGTACTTC. Translation gives CASSNGLAHEQYF. V gene TRBV7-8 combines with J gene TRBJ2-7; no clear D gene. The germline V and J ends were trimmed by 5 bases and 5 bases, with 13 bases remaining between them. This CDR3 has 13 amino acids. Germline assignment: CDR1 SGHVS and CDR2 FQNEAQ.